This T cell receptor beta chain was captured in a study of shared clonotypes between healthy human individuals. This table comes from immunoSEQ multiplex PCR, and its TCRdb copy is limited to in-frame clones, with some not included. The sample includes approximately 2.1 million clones, 85% to 95% of them seen just once. Trimming left V 6 bases short and J 0 bases short, with 15 bases between. The CDR3 has 16 amino acids. Germline lookup yields CDR1 MDHEN and CDR2 SYDVKM. The TCR was taken from a man aged 18 to 30 in good health. Some clones in this sample may be carry-over from other donors' samples. J is TRBJ1-5 and V is TRBV28; D may be TRBD1 (6 bases). The sequenced material came from naive CD4+ T cells from PBMCs. Documented subset: CD45RA+ positively selected. DNA for the CDR3: TGTGCCAGCAGCTATACTGGACAGTATAGCAATCAGCCCCAGCATTTT. Protein sequence: CASSYTGQYSNQPQHF.